These 23 T cell receptor beta chains came from one sample sequenced in a study of early T cells in non-severe SARS-CoV-2 infection. One entry per CDR3 protein, called by TCRdb with MiXCR from the 5' RACE reads. Of roughly 90,000 distinct CDR3 sequences listed, roughly 15% are singletons. Sequences were obtained from whole blood. Source of these receptors: an adult who was a healthcare worker with PCR-confirmed SARS-CoV-2 infection or an uninfected control (not recorded which).

In its sample, this clonotype was seen a few times. This rearrangement joins TRBV11-1 to TRBJ2-1; D unclear. The germline V gene encodes CDR1 SGHAT and CDR2 FQDESV (reference sequence). V lost 5 bases, J lost 11 bases, and 13 bases lay in between. The CDR3 contains 12 residues. The CDR3 loop is CASSPAHGKQFF. The CDR3 DNA reads TGTGCCAGCAGCCCCGCCCATGGCAAGCAGTTCTTC.

This clonotype was counted only a few times. The chain recombines TRBV29-1 with TRBJ2-1; 7 bases match TRBD1. The CDR3 is made up of 12 amino acids. The ends lost 3 bases at V and 9 bases at J; junction bases unmatched: 5. Germline V gives CDR1 SQVTM, CDR2 ANQGSEA. CDR3 bases: TGCAGCGTTGAGGACAGGATCGGTGAGCAGTTCTTC. As protein: CSVEDRIGEQFF.

This clonotype showed up many times. V and J are TRBV3-1 and TRBJ2-2; TRBD2 matches at 11 bases. The CDR3 is made up of 16 amino acids. Germline V lookup: CDR1 LGHDT, CDR2 YNNKEL (reference sequence). Trimming cost V 4 bases and J 5 bases; bases outside gene matches: 6. This CDR3 reads CASSPPSGGWTGELFF. The CDR3 region has the DNA TGTGCCAGCAGCCCGCCTAGCGGGGGGTGGACCGGGGAGCTGTTTTTT.

A few counts support this clonotype. The CDR3 here is CVMQETQYF. CDR3 coding DNA: TGTGTCATGCAAGAGACCCAGTACTTC. The rearrangement links TRBV2 to TRBJ2-5; D gene uncertain. The CDR3 is 9 amino acids. CDR1 is SNHLY and CDR2 is FYNNEI in the germline V gene.

This chain uses TRBV28 with TRBJ2-7, with TRBD1 matching over 10 bases. The CDR3 runs to 15 residues. V shed 5 bases and J 4 bases; nucleotides not matched to a gene: 8. The germline CDR1 and CDR2 sequences are MDHEN and SYDVKM. CDR3 loop: CASSSRDRGIYEQYV. In nucleotides, the CDR3 is TGTGCCAGCAGTAGCCGGGACAGGGGTATTTACGAGCAGTACGTC.

The V and J genes are TRBV18 and TRBJ1-6; 7 bases are a match to TRBD1. CDR3 length: 13 residues. V lost 3 bases and J lost 14; bases outside the gene matches: 7. The germline V gene encodes CDR1 KGHSH and CDR2 LQKENI. CDR3: CASSPRDSESLHF. CDR3 DNA sequence: TGTGCCAGCTCACCCCGGGACAGTGAATCCCTCCACTTT.

The rearrangement uses TRBV5-1 and TRBJ2-1, with 11 bases that match TRBD2. With 4 bases clipped from V and 9 bases from J, the junction kept 12 bases outside the gene matches. Germline V CDR1 and CDR2: SGHRS, YFSETQ. CDR3 length equals 16 residues. The DNA of the CDR3 is TGCGCCAGCAGCCCGGGGACTAGCGGCAGGCTAGGTGAGCAGTTCTTC. Its protein is CASSPGTSGRLGEQFF.

The rearrangement joins TRBV2 to TRBJ2-2, with D unclear. Germline CDR1 is SNHLY and CDR2 is FYNNEI. CDR3 length equals 12 residues. Trimming removed 6 bases at V and 9 bases at J, with 11 bases between. CDR3 DNA: TGTGCCAGCAGCCTGACCCCCCGGGAGCTGTTTTTT. This sequence encodes CASSLTPRELFF.

The CDR3 sequence is CAWSVTGGHSPLHF. The CDR3 bases are TGTGCCTGGAGTGTTACAGGGGGCCATTCACCCCTCCACTTT. This rearrangement joins TRBV30 to TRBJ1-6; 9 bases are a match to TRBD1. Looked up from germline, CDR1 is GTSNPN and CDR2 is SVGIG (reference sequence). V was clipped by 0 bases and J by 8 bases; unmatched bases: 2. The CDR3 spans 14 residues.

This clonotype was seen only a few times. The chain recombines TRBV5-1 with TRBJ1-2; D unresolved. CDR1 is SGHRS and CDR2 is YFSETQ in the germline V gene. Trimming pared 0 bases from V and 6 bases from J, leaving 18 bases between. This CDR3 comprises 16 residues. Written as DNA, the CDR3 is TGCGCCAGCAGCTTGGCTGGACGAGGGCACATTGATGGCTACACCTTC. This translates into CASSLAGRGHIDGYTF.

The J gene is TRBJ1-3, the V gene TRBV19, with D uncertain. The CDR3 sequence is 14 residues long. Trimming pared 8 bases from V and 0 bases from J, leaving 11 bases between. CDR1 and CDR2 (germline): LNHDA, SQIVND (reference sequence). The CDR3 here is CASELAGSGNTIYF. The CDR3, as DNA: TGTGCCAGTGAGCTAGCAGGCTCTGGAAACACCATATATTTT.

This clonotype occurred a few times. This chain connects TRBV25-1 to TRBJ1-2; D is perhaps TRBD1 (6 bases). The CDR3 has 15 residues. Germline V CDR1 and CDR2: MGHDK, SYGVNS. V shed 3 bases and J shed 4 bases, with 15 bases lying between them. CDR3: CASSDPTGTSYGYTF. Here the CDR3 DNA reads TGTGCCAGCAGTGATCCCACAGGGACAAGCTATGGCTACACCTTC.

This clonotype was detected only a few times. The gene calls are TRBV30 and TRBJ1-5; D may be TRBD1 (6 bases). Germline assignment: CDR1 GTSNPN and CDR2 SVGIG (reference sequence). This CDR3 spans 16 amino acids. V lost 0 bases and J lost 3, with 15 bases in between. CDR3 bases: TGTGCCTGGAGTGTACCAGGGGCGTCGACCAATCAGCCCCAGCATTTT. It translates to CAWSVPGASTNQPQHF.

The V gene is TRBV29-1, the J gene TRBJ1-1; TRBD1 is a possible D gene (5 bases). This CDR3 is built from 13 residues. The germline V gene has CDR1 SQVTM and CDR2 ANQGSEA. The ends were cut back, 3 bases at V and 1 base at J, with 9 bases in the middle. The CDR3 loop reads CSVEGQGNTEAFF. The CDR3 DNA reads as TGCAGCGTTGAGGGGCAGGGGAACACTGAAGCTTTCTTT. Full variable domain (rest looked up from reference TRBV29-1 and TRBJ1-1): SAVISQKPSRDICQRGTSLTIQCQVDSQVTMMFWYRQQPGQSLTLIATANQGSEATYESGFVIDKFPISRPNLTFSTLTVSNMSPEDSSIYLCSVEGQGNTEAFFGQGTRLTVV.

The chain combines TRBV21-1 with TRBJ1-2; the listed D gene, TRBD1, was not tested against the DNA. TRBV21-1 is designated a pseudogene. The CDR3 length is 18 residues. The DNA for the CDR3 is TGTGCCAGCAGCGCAACAAATCCCGGGACAGGGGCGCTATATGGCTACACCTTC. Protein sequence: CASSATNPGTGALYGYTF.

This chain links TRBV5-8 with TRBJ2-7; no definite D call. Trimming removed 0 bases at V and 2 bases at J, with 6 bases between. Germline V gene sequence: CDR1 SGHTS, CDR2 YDEGEE. This CDR3 comprises 13 residues. The CDR3 coding sequence is TGTGCCAGCAGCTTGGAAGGTCCCTACGAGCAGTACGTC. Amino acid sequence: CASSLEGPYEQYV.

This clonotype was seen a handful of times. This rearrangement joins TRBV29-1 to TRBJ1-5; 8 bases agree with TRBD1. V was pared by 0 bases and J by 12 bases, with 10 bases of the junction left unmatched. This CDR3 is 14 amino acids long. Germline CDR1 and CDR2: SQVTM and ANQGSEA. This chain's CDR3 is CSVEDQGTGFGQHF. The CDR3 nucleotides read TGCAGCGTTGAAGATCAGGGGACAGGATTCGGCCAGCATTTT.

V is TRBV5-5 and J is TRBJ1-2; a possible D gene is TRBD1 (5 bases). The V end lost 4 bases, the J end lost 4 bases, and 17 bases lay between the germline ends. This CDR3 has 15 residues. The germline CDR1 and CDR2 sequences are SGHKS and YYEKEE (reference sequence). The CDR3 sequence: CASSLDRDGRYGYTF. The CDR3 bases are TGTGCCAGCAGCCTGGACCGGGACGGCCGCTATGGCTACACCTTC. Full variable domain (remainder filled in from reference TRBV5-5 and TRBJ1-2): DAGVTQSPTHLIKTRGQQVTLRCSPISGHKSVSWYQQVLGQGPQFIFQYYEKEERGRGNFPDRFSARQFPNYSSELNVNALLLGDSALYLCASSLDRDGRYGYTFGSGTRLTVV.

The CDR3 sequence: CASSGIELRGGYTF. The CDR3 coding sequence is TGCGCCAGCAGCGGTATTGAACTCCGAGGCGGCTACACCTTC. The gene calls are TRBV5-1 and TRBJ1-2, with D unresolved. Trimming pared 4 bases from V and 8 bases from J, leaving 18 bases between. The CDR3 loop spans 14 amino acids. Germline CDR1 SGHRS, CDR2 YFSETQ.

A few counts support this clonotype. Compared with germline, one end of the junction differs, possibly owing to a read error. The V gene is TRBV6-5, the J gene TRBJ1-2; 9 bases match TRBD1. The germline CDR1 and CDR2 sequences are MNHEY and SVGAGI. CDR3 length: 18 amino acids. CDR3 sequence (DNA): TGTGCCAGCAGTTACACCACCCCGGGACAGGGTGTCGACTACGGCTACACCTTC. Translating gives CASSYTTPGQGVDYGYTF.

J is TRBJ2-3 and V is TRBV7-6; 8 bases match TRBD2. Trimming removed 4 bases from V and 0 bases from J; junction bases left unmatched: 9. The germline V gene encodes CDR1 SGHVS and CDR2 FNYEAQ. CDR3 length: 17 amino acids. CDR3 sequence (DNA): TGTGCCAGCAGCTGGGGGGTAGCGGGGCTTAGCACAGATACGCAGTATTTT. Amino acids: CASSWGVAGLSTDTQYF.

This clonotype was detected a few times. The gene calls are TRBV4-1 and TRBJ1-1; D is undetermined. Trimming removed 3 bases from V and 4 bases from J, with 9 bases in between. This CDR3 has 13 amino acids. The germline V gene encodes CDR1 MGHRA and CDR2 YSYEKL. The CDR3 loop reads CASSQGRITEAFF. In nucleotides, the CDR3 is TGCGCCAGCAGCCAGGGCAGGATCACTGAAGCTTTCTTT.

The V gene is TRBV6-5, the J gene TRBJ1-2; tentative D call: TRBD1 (6 bases). The germline V gene has CDR1 MNHEY and CDR2 SVGAGI. The CDR3 has 13 amino acids. Deletions cut 6 bases from V and 6 bases from J, with 14 bases between. The CDR3 spells CASSVRQADGYTF. CDR3 bases: TGTGCCAGCAGCGTAAGACAGGCTGATGGCTACACCTTC.